The present TCR beta chain was sequenced within a study of shared clonotypes between healthy human individuals. On this clone: Its target is unknown.

Donors were healthy HIV-negative adults without recent acute infections or vaccinations. Both subsets, CD45RA+ naive and CD45RA-negative memory, were split from the CD4+ cells. Notes on the study in general: Rarefaction gave evidence that sorted-subset sequencing remained incomplete despite large depth.

Execution of the assay was at deep level. Libraries were prepared by immunoSEQ multiplex PCR; TCRdb keeps only in-frame clonotypes and omits some of them. Of approximately 1,000,000 clones detected, around 82% appear once; the ten largest clones hold roughly 0.56%. This sequence was found in a man younger than 35 in good health. Some clones in this sample may be carry-over from other donors' samples. The sequencing input was memory CD4+ T cells from PBMCs. The subset: CD45RA-negative fraction.

DNA for the CDR3: TGTGCCAGCAGTTTATCGAAGAGGGGAAATCAGCCCCAGCATTTT. Translating gives CASSLSKRGNQPQHF. This sequence joins TRBV28 and TRBJ1-5; D is possibly TRBD1 (5 bases). The CDR3 totals 15 residues. Trimming removed 1 base from V and 4 bases from J, with 11 bases in between. Germline V lookup: CDR1 MDHEN, CDR2 SYDVKM.